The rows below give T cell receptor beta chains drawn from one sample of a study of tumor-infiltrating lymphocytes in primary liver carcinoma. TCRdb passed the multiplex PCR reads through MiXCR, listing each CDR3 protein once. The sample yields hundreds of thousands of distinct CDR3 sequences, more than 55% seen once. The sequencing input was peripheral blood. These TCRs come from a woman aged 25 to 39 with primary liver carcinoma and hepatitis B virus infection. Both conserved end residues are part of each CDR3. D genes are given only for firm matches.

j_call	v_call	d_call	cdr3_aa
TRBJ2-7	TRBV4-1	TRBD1	CASSQDSDRGSEQYF
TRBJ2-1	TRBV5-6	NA	CASSLVLGQDNEQFF
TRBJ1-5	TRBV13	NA	CASSLWESEGQPQHF
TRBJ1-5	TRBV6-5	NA	CASRDRSSNQPQHF
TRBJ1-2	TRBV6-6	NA	CASSPGAYGHTF
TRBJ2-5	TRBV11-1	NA	CASSSPGNLHETQYF
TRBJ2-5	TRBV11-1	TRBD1	CASSNRQGMETQYF
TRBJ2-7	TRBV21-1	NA	CASSKLAGAKRAYEQYF
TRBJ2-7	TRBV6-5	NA	CASSYSIQGLYEQYF
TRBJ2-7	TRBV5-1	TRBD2	CASSLGTSGRPEQYF
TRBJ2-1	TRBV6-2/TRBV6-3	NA	CASSYMGVADGSPLFF
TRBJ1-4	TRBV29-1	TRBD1	CSVMTGVEEKLFF
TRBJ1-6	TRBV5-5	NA	CASSPEQINNSPLHF
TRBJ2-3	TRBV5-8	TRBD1	CASNDRGRTDTQYF
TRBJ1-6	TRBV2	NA	CASTGTENSPLHF
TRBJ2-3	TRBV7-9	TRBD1	CASSARTGGADTQYF
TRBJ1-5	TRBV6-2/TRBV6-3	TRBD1	CASGWDRRLNQPQHF
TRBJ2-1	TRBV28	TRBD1	CASSFPGQRYNEQFF
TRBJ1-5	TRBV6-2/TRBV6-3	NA	CASRGVSNQPQHF
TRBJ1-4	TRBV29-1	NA	CSGGVGLEKLFF
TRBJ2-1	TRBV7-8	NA	CASSSSSNGTYYNEQFF
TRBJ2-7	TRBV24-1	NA	CATSDSGTRYEQYF
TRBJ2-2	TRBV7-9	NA	CASSLTTSGELFF
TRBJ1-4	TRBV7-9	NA	CASRGWAPEEKLFF
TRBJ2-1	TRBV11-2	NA	CASSRRPDYNEQFF
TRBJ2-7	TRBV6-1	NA	CASSASQAGPSYEQYF
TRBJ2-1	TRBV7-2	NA	CASSLGTLVQNEQFF
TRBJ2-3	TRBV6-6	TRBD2	CASSQLATRPSADTQYF
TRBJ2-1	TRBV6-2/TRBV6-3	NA	CASRIPDGRSYNEHFF
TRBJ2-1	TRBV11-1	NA	CASQASTYNEQFF
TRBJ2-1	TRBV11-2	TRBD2	CAGSLRGSGRAVDNEQFF
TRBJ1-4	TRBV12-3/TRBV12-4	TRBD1	CTSSRDRATNEKLFF
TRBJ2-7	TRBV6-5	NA	CASSLGQVKVVDEQYF
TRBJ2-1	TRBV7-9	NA	CASSRGSNSYNEQFF
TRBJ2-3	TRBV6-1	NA	CASSADGISGTDTQYF
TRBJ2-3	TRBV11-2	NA	CASSLGHYETQYF
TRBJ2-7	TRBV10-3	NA	CAISESGTATYEQYF
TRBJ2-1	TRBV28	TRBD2	CASSRTGRGTTIF
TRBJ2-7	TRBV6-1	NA	CASSRGHSYEQYF
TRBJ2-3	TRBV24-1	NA	CAISDLSRGPDTQYF
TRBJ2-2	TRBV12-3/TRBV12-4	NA	CAGSLLLAGELFF
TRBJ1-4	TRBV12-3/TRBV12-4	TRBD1	CASSYRRQGPNEKLFF
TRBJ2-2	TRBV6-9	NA	CASFVGSKNIGELFF
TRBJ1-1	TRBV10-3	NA	CAIGRDTEAFF
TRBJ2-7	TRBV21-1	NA	CASSAYSGRVHEQYF
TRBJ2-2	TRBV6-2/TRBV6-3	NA	CASRQDRTNTGELFF
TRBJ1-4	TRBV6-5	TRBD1	CASSYGTEDEKLFF
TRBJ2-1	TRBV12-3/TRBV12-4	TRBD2	CASSITSGGPNEQFF
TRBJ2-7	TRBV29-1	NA	CSVKGGRQYF
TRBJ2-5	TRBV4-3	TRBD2	CASSQTGGETQYF
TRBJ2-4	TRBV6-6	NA	CASSPGHGLKNIQYF
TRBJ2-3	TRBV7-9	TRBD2	CASSLAGVTYTQYF
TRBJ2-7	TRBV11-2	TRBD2	CASNSHNLREGGTSYEQYF
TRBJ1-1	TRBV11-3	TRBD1	CISSFNSGGTEAFF
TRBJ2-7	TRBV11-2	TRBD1	CASSLGVETRQGF
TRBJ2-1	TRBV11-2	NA	CASSIDWFNEQLF
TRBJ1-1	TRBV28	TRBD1	CASSSRAGGGGEAFF
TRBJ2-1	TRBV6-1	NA	CASRKPGPAGYNEQFF